These 2 T cell receptor beta chains came from one sample sequenced in a study of blood T cell repertoires in COVID-19. Profiled with immunoSEQ multiplex PCR; TCRdb holds only in-frame clones, not every one. The table includes around 53,000 clones, about three quarters detected once. Sequenced material: peripheral blood. These receptors originate from a man in his sixties or seventies with active or convalescent COVID-19.

The rearrangement links TRBV5-1 to TRBJ2-7; TRBD1 matches 8 bases. The length of the CDR3 is 16 residues. V trimming: 0 bases; J trimming: 3 bases; junction bases outside the gene matches: 8. CDR1 and CDR2 (germline): SGHRS, YFSETQ. CDR3 residues: CASSLAGGTGDYEQYF. The CDR3 region has the DNA TGCGCCAGCAGCTTGGCCGGAGGGACAGGAGACTACGAGCAGTACTTC.

The chain recombines TRBV4-1 with TRBJ2-7; TRBD2 might be the D (5 bases). Trimming removed 0 bases at V and 4 bases at J, with 13 bases between. CDR1 MGHRA and CDR2 YSYEKL come from the germline V gene. This CDR3 spans 15 amino acids. The CDR3, as DNA: TGCGCCAGCAGCCAAGAGGTGTCTAGCTGGTACGAGCAGTACTTC. Translated: CASSQEVSSWYEQYF.